The 9 T cell receptor beta chains below were found in one sample sequenced in a study of cytomegalovirus exposure and HLA in healthy donors. Profiling relied on immunoSEQ multiplex PCR, and the TCRdb table lists in-frame clones only, not all of them. The sample holds over 110,000 clones, around 87% seen once. Sequencing was done on a sample of PBMCs. The origin of the receptors is a man aged 18 to 29 in good health and CMV-seropositive.

This rearrangement joins TRBV11-2 to TRBJ2-7; possible D gene TRBD2, 6 bases. Germline V gene lookup returns CDR1 SGHAT and CDR2 FQNNGV. The CDR3 runs to 15 residues. V lost 4 bases and J lost 4, with 17 bases in between. The DNA for the CDR3 is TGTGCCAGCAGCTATCACAAGGAGCGGGCTTACGAGCAGTACTTC. It encodes CASSYHKERAYEQYF.

This sequence joins TRBV5-6 and TRBJ2-3; 11 bases line up with TRBD2. Germline CDR1 reads SGHDT; CDR2 reads YYEEEE. V lost 4 bases and J lost 3; bases outside the gene matches: 7. The CDR3 runs 16 residues. The CDR3 reads CASSRTGTSGTDTQYF. Here the CDR3 DNA reads TGTGCCAGCAGCAGAACCGGGACTAGCGGAACAGATACGCAGTATTTT.

The chain has TRBV5-4 and TRBJ1-1; tentative D call: TRBD1 (5 bases). Trimming shortened V by 3 bases and J by 3 bases, and 12 bases separated the two germline ends. The CDR3 is 14 residues long. The germline gives CDR1 SGHNT, CDR2 YYREEE (reference sequence). The CDR3 nucleotides read TGTGCCAGCAGCTCGGGGGGGTTAGACACTGAAGCTTTCTTT. Amino acid sequence: CASSSGGLDTEAFF.

This chain links TRBV6-1 with TRBJ1-2; TRBD1 is a possible D gene (5 bases). From germline, CDR1 is MNHNS and CDR2 SASEGT. The CDR3 extends over 17 amino acids. With 4 bases removed from V and 3 bases from J, the gap between germline ends came to 21 bases. CDR3 sequence reads: CASSAFLGPPGDYGYTF. The CDR3 nucleotides are TGTGCCAGCAGTGCTTTTCTTGGACCGCCGGGGGACTATGGCTACACCTTC.

The chain employs TRBV10-3 and TRBJ1-1, with a possible D match to TRBD1 (5 bases). Per the germline V gene, CDR1 is ENHRY and CDR2 is SYGVKD. Trimming took 7 bases from V and 1 from J, leaving 16 bases between them. The CDR3 has 15 amino acids. The CDR3 DNA reads TGTGCCATCAAGAAGGGGCCCTCCCGGAACACTGAAGCTTTCTTT. Translated: CAIKKGPSRNTEAFF.

J is TRBJ1-5 and V is TRBV6-1, with 8 positions matching TRBD1. This CDR3 has 15 residues. J gave up 6 bases and V 8 bases, and 12 bases lay outside the gene matches. CDR1 and CDR2 (germline): MNHNS, SASEGT. The CDR3 spells CASLTGGLLGQPQHF. CDR3 sequence (DNA): TGTGCCAGCTTAACAGGGGGGCTACTGGGTCAGCCCCAGCATTTT.

V usage is TRBV19 and J usage is TRBJ1-2; possible D gene TRBD1, 5 bases. CDR1 is LNHDA and CDR2 is SQIVND in the germline V gene (reference sequence). CDR3 length equals 13 residues. V lost 5 bases and J lost 7, with 14 bases in between. The CDR3 is CASSFEGRPGYTF. The CDR3, as DNA: TGTGCCAGTAGTTTCGAGGGGAGGCCTGGCTACACCTTC.

This sequence joins TRBV5-1 and TRBJ1-5; TRBD1 matches at 7 bases. Trimming at V came to 0 bases and at J to 6 bases, leaving 6 bases not matched to a gene. The CDR3 has 15 amino acids. Germline loops: CDR1 SGHRS, CDR2 YFSETQ. CDR3 coding DNA: TGCGCCAGCAGCTTGGCGCCGCAGGGGGGTCAGCCCCAGCATTTT. Amino acids: CASSLAPQGGQPQHF.

The rearrangement joins TRBV7-9 to TRBJ2-7, with no clear D. Germline loops: CDR1 SEHNR, CDR2 FQNEAQ (reference sequence). This CDR3 comprises 14 residues. Trimming took off 3 bases at V and 0 bases at J, with 9 bases between the two ends. The DNA for the CDR3 is TGTGCCAGCAGCTTTGGGCAGAGCTCCTACGAGCAGTACTTC. Its protein product is CASSFGQSSYEQYF.